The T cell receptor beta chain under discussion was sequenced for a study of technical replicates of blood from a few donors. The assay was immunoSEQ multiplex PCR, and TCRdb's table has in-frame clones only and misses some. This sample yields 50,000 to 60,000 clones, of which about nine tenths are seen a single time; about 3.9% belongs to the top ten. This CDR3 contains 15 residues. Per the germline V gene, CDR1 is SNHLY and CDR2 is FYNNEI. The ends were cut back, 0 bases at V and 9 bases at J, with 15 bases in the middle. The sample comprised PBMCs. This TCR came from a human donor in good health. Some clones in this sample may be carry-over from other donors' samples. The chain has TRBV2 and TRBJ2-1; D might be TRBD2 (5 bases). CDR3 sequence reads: CASSEASRGIGEQFF. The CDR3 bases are TGTGCCAGCAGTGAAGCCAGCCGGGGAATTGGTGAGCAGTTCTTC.